The source of this T cell receptor (beta chain) is a study of cytomegalovirus exposure and HLA in healthy donors. The V end was cut by 0 bases, the J end by 2 bases, with 15 bases between. The CDR3 is 17 residues long. Germline V lookup: CDR1 LGHNA, CDR2 YSLEER. Comments on this clone: Its specificity is not known.

The PCR contained 60 Vbeta and 13 Jbeta primers. Only in-frame clones appear in the TCRdb table, and some are missing; sequencing was by immunoSEQ multiplex PCR. Of 60,000 or so clones in the sample, 65% to 80% were seen once. Notes on the study in general: Segments of the TCR beta V type were, in most cases, productive about 87% or about 30% of the time in an earlier analysis. In a later analysis, DRB1 alleles had the most associated TCRs; HLA-C alleles the fewest. When a later analysis was performed, an Asian-associated ancestry cluster reportedly had fewer N-insertions than the approximately 690-donor mean. Roughly even sequencing depth across donors was the assumption behind the presence/absence analyses.

The sequenced sample consisted of PBMCs. This receptor was obtained from a man in his forties in good health and CMV-seropositive. J is TRBJ2-3 and V is TRBV4-3, with D possibly matching TRBD2 (5 bases). CDR3 sequence (DNA): TGCGCCAGCAGCCAAGATGGCGGAGGAGAGAACACAGATACGCAGTATTTT. Protein product: CASSQDGGGENTDTQYF.